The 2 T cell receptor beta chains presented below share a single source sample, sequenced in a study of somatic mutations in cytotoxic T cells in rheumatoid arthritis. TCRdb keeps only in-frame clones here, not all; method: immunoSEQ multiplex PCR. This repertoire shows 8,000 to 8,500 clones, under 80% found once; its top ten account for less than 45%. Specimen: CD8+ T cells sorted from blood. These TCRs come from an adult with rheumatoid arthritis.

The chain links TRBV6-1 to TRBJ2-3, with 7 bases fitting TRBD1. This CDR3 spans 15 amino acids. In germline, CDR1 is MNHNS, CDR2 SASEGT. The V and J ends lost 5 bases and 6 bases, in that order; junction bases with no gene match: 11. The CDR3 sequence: CASSIRDSGVDTQYF. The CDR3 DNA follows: TGTGCCAGCAGTATCCGGGACAGCGGAGTGGATACGCAGTATTTT.

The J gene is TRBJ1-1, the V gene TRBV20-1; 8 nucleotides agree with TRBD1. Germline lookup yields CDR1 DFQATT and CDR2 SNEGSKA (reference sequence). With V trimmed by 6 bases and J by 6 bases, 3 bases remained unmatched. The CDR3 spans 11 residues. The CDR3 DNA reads TGCAGTGCAAGACAGGGGCCTGAAGCTTTCTTT. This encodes CSARQGPEAFF.